One and the same sample provided the 19 T cell receptor beta chains below, sequenced in a study of technical replicates of blood from several donors. Using immunoSEQ multiplex PCR, the repertoire was profiled, and TCRdb retains in-frame clones only, with some absent. The sample holds about 48,000 clones, around nine tenths seen once. Source material: PBMCs. These receptors originate from a human donor in good health. Some clones in this sample may be carry-over from other donors' samples.

The gene calls are TRBV7-9 and TRBJ2-2; TRBD2 is a possible D gene (5 bases). CDR1 is SEHNR and CDR2 is FQNEAQ in the germline V gene (reference sequence). The CDR3 extends over 16 amino acids. Trimming pared 1 base from V and 5 bases from J, leaving 14 bases between. CDR3 DNA sequence: TGTGCCAGCAGCTTAGTTACCGCCGGCGGGACCGGGGAGCTGTTTTTT. The encoded protein is CASSLVTAGGTGELFF.

The V call is TRBV2, the J call TRBJ1-2; TRBD1 is a possible D gene (5 bases). The CDR3 length is 14 residues. V shed 1 base and J shed 0 bases, with 6 bases lying between them. Germline V gene data show CDR1 as SNHLY and CDR2 as FYNNEI. The chain's CDR3 is CASSEGTSNYGYTF. The CDR3 region has the DNA TGTGCCAGCAGTGAAGGGACATCTAACTATGGCTACACCTTC.

The chain combines TRBV7-9 with TRBJ2-3, with 8 bases matching TRBD1. Germline-derived CDR1 and CDR2 are SEHNR and FQNEAQ (reference sequence). Trimming took 3 bases from V and 2 from J; bases not matched to a gene: 4. The CDR3 loop spans 15 amino acids. The CDR3 reads CASSFGQGYTDTQYF. DNA of the CDR3: TGTGCCAGCAGCTTCGGACAGGGTTACACAGATACGCAGTATTTT.

The rearrangement joins TRBV10-3 to TRBJ2-7; no firm D call. This CDR3 region has 12 residues. Trimming pared 4 bases from V and 4 bases from J, leaving 8 bases between. Per the germline V gene, CDR1 is ENHRY and CDR2 is SYGVKD. Here the CDR3 DNA reads TGTGCCATCAGTGGCACTACTTACGAGCAGTACTTC. This gives the protein CAISGTTYEQYF.

The chain is built from TRBV5-5 and TRBJ2-6; 11 bases are a match to TRBD1. Trimming took 2 bases from V and 2 from J; bases not matched to a gene: 6. CDR1 SGHKS and CDR2 YYEKEE come from the germline V gene (reference sequence). This CDR3 comprises 18 residues. The CDR3 region is CASSFLWTGGAGANVLTF. Here the CDR3 DNA reads TGTGCCAGCAGCTTTCTGTGGACAGGGGGCGCTGGGGCCAACGTCCTGACTTTC.

The J gene is TRBJ2-7, the V gene TRBV10-3; 9 positions match TRBD2. The germline CDR1 and CDR2 sequences are ENHRY and SYGVKD. The CDR3 has 14 amino acids. J gave up 5 bases and V 6 bases, and 8 bases lay outside the gene matches. The CDR3 bases are TGTGCCATCAGCTTTAGCGGGAGTGGGAACGAGCAGTACTTC. Its protein is CAISFSGSGNEQYF.

The sample holds one count of this clone. This chain uses TRBV23-1 with TRBJ2-7, with 7 positions matching TRBD1. TRBV23-1 is designated an ORF whose function remains uncertain. CDR3 length: 15 amino acids. The trim removed 2 bases at V and 2 bases at J, leaving 6 bases unmatched. CDR3 loop: CASSQETGFAYEQYF. The CDR3 DNA is TGCGCCAGCAGTCAAGAGACAGGGTTCGCCTACGAGCAGTACTTC.

This sequence joins TRBV19 and TRBJ2-1, with 9 nucleotides matching TRBD1. With V trimmed by 6 bases and J by 6 bases, 12 bases remained unmatched. The CDR3 sequence is 16 residues long. Per germline, CDR1 LNHDA and CDR2 SQIVND (reference sequence). The CDR3: CASSWGGTGTINEQFF. CDR3 nucleotides: TGTGCCAGTAGCTGGGGGGGGACAGGGACCATCAATGAGCAGTTCTTC.

This chain links TRBV7-9 with TRBJ2-5, with 9 positions matching TRBD2. V trimming: 5 bases; J trimming: 2 bases; junction bases outside the gene matches: 6. CDR1 is SEHNR, CDR2 FQNEAQ, per germline (reference sequence). CDR3 length equals 15 residues. Here the CDR3 DNA reads TGTGCCAGCAGCCTAAATAGCGGGGGACAAGAGACCCAGTACTTC. Encoded protein: CASSLNSGGQETQYF.

V gene TRBV5-1 combines with J gene TRBJ2-5, with 11 bases matching TRBD1. The trim removed 5 bases at V and 6 bases at J, leaving 9 bases unmatched. The V gene's germline CDR1 is SGHRS and CDR2 YFSETQ. CDR3 length: 15 amino acids. The CDR3 DNA follows: TGCGCCAGCAGTTCCAGGACAGGGGGCGAAAAGACCCAGTACTTC. Protein sequence: CASSSRTGGEKTQYF.

The V call is TRBV5-6, the J call TRBJ1-6; the D gene is possibly TRBD1 (6 bases). The CDR3 length is 14 residues. Per the germline V gene, CDR1 is SGHDT and CDR2 is YYEEEE. Between the trimmed V and J ends, which lost 4 bases and 10 bases, there was a span of 15 bases. CDR3 DNA sequence: TGTGCCAGCAGCCCTGACAGGATCGGATCACCCCTCCACTTT. As protein: CASSPDRIGSPLHF.

The chain combines TRBV2 with TRBJ2-7; D is uncertain. This CDR3 spans 11 amino acids. V was cut by 10 bases and J by 3 bases, with 10 bases left in between. CDR1 is SNHLY and CDR2 is FYNNEI in the germline V gene. The CDR3 loop is CATSPYYEQYF. The CDR3 DNA reads as TGTGCCACCTCCCCCTACTACGAGCAGTACTTC.

V gene TRBV4-1 combines with J gene TRBJ1-3; D remains unclear. This CDR3 has 16 residues. With 0 bases removed from V and 3 bases from J, the gap between germline ends came to 12 bases. The germline V gene has CDR1 MGHRA and CDR2 YSYEKL. The CDR3 DNA reads as TGCGCCAGCAGCCAAGATCGAGGAGATAGTGGAAACACCATATATTTT. Translation: CASSQDRGDSGNTIYF.

The chain has TRBV5-4 and TRBJ2-5; weak D call: TRBD2 (6 bases). V was pared by 4 bases and J by 4 bases, with 26 bases between. This CDR3 spans 18 amino acids. The germline gives CDR1 SGHNT, CDR2 YYREEE (reference sequence). The CDR3 sequence: CASSPSLSGRHGGETQYF. The CDR3 DNA reads as TGTGCCAGCAGCCCGAGCCTGTCTGGACGCCACGGGGGAGAGACCCAGTACTTC.

The chain's CDR3 is CASSPSGRSYNEQFF. CDR3 sequence (DNA): TGTGCCAGTAGTCCTAGCGGTCGCTCCTACAATGAGCAGTTCTTC. This chain connects TRBV19 to TRBJ2-1; TRBD2 agrees at 7 bases. V trimming: 5 bases; J trimming: 0 bases; junction bases outside the gene matches: 4. This CDR3 is 15 amino acids long. CDR1 LNHDA and CDR2 SQIVND come from the germline V gene (reference sequence).

This clone was recorded a few times. This chain uses TRBV19 with TRBJ1-5; no reliable D call. Germline V CDR1 and CDR2: LNHDA, SQIVND (reference sequence). V lost 7 bases to trimming and J lost 2 bases, with 9 bases between them. The CDR3 contains 13 residues. This chain's CDR3 is CASNSRGNQPQHF. CDR3 DNA sequence: TGTGCCAGTAACAGCCGTGGCAATCAGCCCCAGCATTTT.

The CDR3 region is CSARESEAFF. DNA for the CDR3: TGCAGTGCCAGGGAATCTGAAGCTTTCTTT. The chain employs TRBV20-1 and TRBJ1-1, with D maybe TRBD1 (5 bases). The length of the CDR3 is 10 residues. V lost 6 bases to trimming and J lost 6 bases, with 8 bases between them. The germline V gene has CDR1 DFQATT and CDR2 SNEGSKA (reference sequence).

V is TRBV5-6 and J is TRBJ2-7; D unresolved. This CDR3 contains 13 residues. The germline V gene encodes CDR1 SGHDT and CDR2 YYEEEE. V lost 0 bases, J lost 5 bases, and 9 bases lay in between. Here the CDR3 DNA reads TGTGCCAGCAGCTTGGGGAGTAACAACGAGCAGTACTTC. Amino acids: CASSLGSNNEQYF. Complete variable domain (other parts from reference TRBV5-6 and TRBJ2-7): DAGVTQSPTHLIKTRGQQVTLRCSPKSGHDTVSWYQQALGQGPQFIFQYYEEEERQRGNFPDRFSGHQFPNYSSELNVNALLLGDSALYLCASSLGSNNEQYFGPGTRLTVT.

V gene TRBV29-1 combines with J gene TRBJ2-5; 10 nucleotides match TRBD2. Germline V gene data show CDR1 as SQVTM and CDR2 as ANQGSEA. The trim removed 4 bases at V and 5 bases at J, leaving 10 bases unmatched. This CDR3 has 15 amino acids. CDR3: CSVVPSGRQGETQYF. The CDR3 nucleotides are TGCAGCGTTGTACCTAGCGGGAGACAGGGGGAGACCCAGTACTTC.